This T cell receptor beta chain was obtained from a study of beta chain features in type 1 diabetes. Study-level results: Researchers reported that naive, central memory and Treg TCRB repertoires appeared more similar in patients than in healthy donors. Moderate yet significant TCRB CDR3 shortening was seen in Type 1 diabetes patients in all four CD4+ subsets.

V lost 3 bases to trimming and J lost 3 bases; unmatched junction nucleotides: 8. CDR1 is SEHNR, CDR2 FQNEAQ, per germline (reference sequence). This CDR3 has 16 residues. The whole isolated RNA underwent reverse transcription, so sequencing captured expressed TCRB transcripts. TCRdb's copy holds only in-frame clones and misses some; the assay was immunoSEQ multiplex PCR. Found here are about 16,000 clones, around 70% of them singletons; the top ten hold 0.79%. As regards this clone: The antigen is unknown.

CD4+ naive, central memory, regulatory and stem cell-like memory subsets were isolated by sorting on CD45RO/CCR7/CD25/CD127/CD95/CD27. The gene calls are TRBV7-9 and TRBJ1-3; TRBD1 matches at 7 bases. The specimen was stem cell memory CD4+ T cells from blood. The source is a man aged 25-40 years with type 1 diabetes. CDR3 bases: TGTGCCAGCAGCTTTGGGGACAGTTGGATTGGAAACACCATATATTTT. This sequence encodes CASSFGDSWIGNTIYF.